This paragraph covers one T cell receptor beta chain sequence. The antigen is not known. This sample was included in a study of cytomegalovirus exposure and HLA in healthy donors. The study's findings and limits: Another analysis was done later, and it associated more than 15,000 TCR beta sequences with HLA alleles at 0.05 false discovery rate. Most sequenced TCRs were rare (though some public TCRs occurred in many donors). Available immune exposure information was restricted to CMV serostatus only. The investigators catalogued 164 TCR beta chains as cytomegalovirus-associated.

In germline, CDR1 is MGHRA, CDR2 YSYEKL. Unmatched junction bases numbered 7, after V lost 5 bases and J lost 7 bases. This CDR3 has 13 residues. The PCR contained 60 Vbeta and 13 Jbeta primers. Sequenced by immunoSEQ multiplex PCR; TCRdb stores in-frame clones only, minus some. Among approximately 130,000 clones, approximately 85% were seen once, and the ten largest hold roughly 1.7%. This TCR was recovered from a boy younger than 18 in good health and CMV-seronegative. The gene calls are TRBV4-1 and TRBJ1-1; TRBD1 matches at 7 bases. The sequenced material came from PBMCs. CDR3 region: CASSVQGLSEAFF. CDR3 bases: TGCGCCAGCAGCGTACAGGGGTTAAGTGAAGCTTTCTTT.